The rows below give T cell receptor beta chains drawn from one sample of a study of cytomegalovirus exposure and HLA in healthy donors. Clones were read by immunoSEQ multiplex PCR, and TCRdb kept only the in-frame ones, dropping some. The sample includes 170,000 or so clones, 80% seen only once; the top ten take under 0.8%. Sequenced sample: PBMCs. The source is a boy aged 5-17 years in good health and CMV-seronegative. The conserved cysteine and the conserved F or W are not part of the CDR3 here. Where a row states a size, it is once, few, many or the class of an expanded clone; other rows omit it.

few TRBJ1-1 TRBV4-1 ASSQVGSRNTEAF
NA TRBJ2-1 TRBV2 ASSDRRLAGGQDEQF
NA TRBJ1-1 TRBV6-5 ASHRGNTEAF
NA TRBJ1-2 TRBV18 ASSPDQDYGYT
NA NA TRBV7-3 ASSPRLAPQETQY
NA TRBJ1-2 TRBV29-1 SVAGNAYNYGYT
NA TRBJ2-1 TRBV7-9 ASSPSGDHSYNEQF
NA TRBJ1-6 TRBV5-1 ASSLGGRVSPLH
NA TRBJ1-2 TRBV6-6 ASSNMGQGDYGYT
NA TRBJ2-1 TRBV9 ASSGGGAPSYNEQF
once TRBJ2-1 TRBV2 ASSGTGHEQF
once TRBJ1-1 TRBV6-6 ASRTTGSHTEAF
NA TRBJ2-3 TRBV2 AGSERETSLGADTQY
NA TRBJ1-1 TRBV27 ASSFGVRTEAF
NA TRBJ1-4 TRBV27 ASSLSGRGLNEKLF
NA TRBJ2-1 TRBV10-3 AISRLGAEQF
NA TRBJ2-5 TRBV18 ASSPANSLHETQY
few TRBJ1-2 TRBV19 ASSIQGYGYT
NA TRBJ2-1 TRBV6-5 ASSYRGAGNYEQF
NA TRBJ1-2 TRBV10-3 AISVEGAYGYT
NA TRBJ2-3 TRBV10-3 AIKPVSTDTQY
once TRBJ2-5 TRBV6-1 AESEAQGETQY
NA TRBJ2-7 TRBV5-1 ASSLTGTYEQY
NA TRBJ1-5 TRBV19 ASRPQGEGNQPQH
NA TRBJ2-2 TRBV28 ASSPPLQYTGELF
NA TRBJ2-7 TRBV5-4 ASSFNRGQTYEQY
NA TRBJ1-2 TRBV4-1 ASSRPTGGSYGYT
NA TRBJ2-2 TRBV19 ASRQGMNTGELF
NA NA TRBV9 ASSVGSSGSYEQY
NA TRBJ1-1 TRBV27 ASSLRWGGGTEAF
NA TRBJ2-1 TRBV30 AWSVDRREQF
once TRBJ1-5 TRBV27 ASSLGGSNQPQH
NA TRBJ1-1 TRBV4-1 ASSRVQNTEAF
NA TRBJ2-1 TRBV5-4 ASSGGTGNRDEQF
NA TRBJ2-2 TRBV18 ASSPQPGQNTGELF
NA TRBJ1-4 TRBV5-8 ASSSGTGGFREKLF
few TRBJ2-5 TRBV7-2 ASSLAPRGAQETQY
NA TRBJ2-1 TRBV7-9 ASSLGQYNEQF
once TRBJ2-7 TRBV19 ASSPSLGTGSGEQY
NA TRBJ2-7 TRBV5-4 ASSSVDRSYEQY
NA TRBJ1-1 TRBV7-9 ASSHRRQGSDKEAF
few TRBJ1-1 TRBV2 ASRQGTGSTEAF
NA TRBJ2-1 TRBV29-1 SGWRAFGDEQF
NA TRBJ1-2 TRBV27 ASSFLQGFYGYT
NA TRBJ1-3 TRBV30 AWSPRTGNGNTIY
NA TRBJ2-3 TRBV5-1 ASSGEVTASTDTQY
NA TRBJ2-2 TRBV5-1 ASSLGQGIIGELF
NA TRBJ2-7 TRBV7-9 ASSSGGTRNGEQY
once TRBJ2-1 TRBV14 ASSQWSENEQF
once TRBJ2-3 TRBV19 ASSRQGLAGGPTDTQY
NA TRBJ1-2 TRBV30 AWGDRGGGYT
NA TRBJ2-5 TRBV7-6 ASSDPWASGRAGQETQY